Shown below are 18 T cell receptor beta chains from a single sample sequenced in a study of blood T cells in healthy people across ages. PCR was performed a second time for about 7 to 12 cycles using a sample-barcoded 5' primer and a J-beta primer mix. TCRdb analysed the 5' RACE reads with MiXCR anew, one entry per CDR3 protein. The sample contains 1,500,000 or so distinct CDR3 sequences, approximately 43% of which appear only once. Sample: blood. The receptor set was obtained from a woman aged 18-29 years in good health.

CDR3 DNA sequence: TGTGCCAGCAGCCAAGATTTGCTAGCGGGGGAAGAGACCCAGTACTTC. Its protein product is CASSQDLLAGEETQYF. The V gene is TRBV3-1, the J gene TRBJ2-5; 10 bases are shared with TRBD2. V gave up 0 bases and J gave up 3 bases; unmatched junction bases: 4. Looked up from germline, CDR1 is LGHDT and CDR2 is YNNKEL (reference sequence). The CDR3 totals 16 residues.

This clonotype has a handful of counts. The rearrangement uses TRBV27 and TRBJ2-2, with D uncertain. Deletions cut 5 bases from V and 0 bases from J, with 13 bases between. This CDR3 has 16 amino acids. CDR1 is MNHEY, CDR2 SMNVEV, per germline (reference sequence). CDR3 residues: CASSLRRAPNTGELFF. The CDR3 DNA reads TGTGCCAGCAGTCTGAGACGTGCGCCGAACACCGGGGAGCTGTTTTTT.

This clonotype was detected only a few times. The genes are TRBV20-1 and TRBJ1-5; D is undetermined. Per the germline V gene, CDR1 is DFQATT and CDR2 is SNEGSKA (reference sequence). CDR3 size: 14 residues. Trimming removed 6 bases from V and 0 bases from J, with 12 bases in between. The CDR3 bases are TGCAGTGCCCGACATCATTATAGCAATCAGCCCCAGCATTTT. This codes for CSARHHYSNQPQHF.

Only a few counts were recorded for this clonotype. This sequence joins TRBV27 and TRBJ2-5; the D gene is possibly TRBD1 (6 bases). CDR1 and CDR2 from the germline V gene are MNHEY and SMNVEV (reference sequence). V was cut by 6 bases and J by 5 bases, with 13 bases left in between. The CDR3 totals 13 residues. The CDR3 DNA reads TGTGCCAGCAGGCCAACAGGGTCGGAGACCCAGTACTTC. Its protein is CASRPTGSETQYF.

The DNA of the CDR3 is TGCAGTGCTAGAGATAAACTAGCGTCTGGGGCCAACGTCCTGACTTTC. This sequence encodes CSARDKLASGANVLTF. This rearrangement joins TRBV20-1 to TRBJ2-6, with 7 bases matching TRBD2. The trim removed 0 bases at V and 1 base at J, leaving 3 bases unmatched. CDR1 and CDR2 (germline): DFQATT, SNEGSKA (reference sequence). This CDR3 has 16 residues.

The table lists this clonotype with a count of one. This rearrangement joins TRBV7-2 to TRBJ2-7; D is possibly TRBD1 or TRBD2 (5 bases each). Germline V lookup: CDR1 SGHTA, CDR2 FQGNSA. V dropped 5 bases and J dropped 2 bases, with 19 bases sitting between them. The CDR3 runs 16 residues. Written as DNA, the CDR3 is TGTGCCAGCAGCCCCCGAGGGGCAAGGTGGCCCTACGAGCAGTACTTC. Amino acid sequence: CASSPRGARWPYEQYF.

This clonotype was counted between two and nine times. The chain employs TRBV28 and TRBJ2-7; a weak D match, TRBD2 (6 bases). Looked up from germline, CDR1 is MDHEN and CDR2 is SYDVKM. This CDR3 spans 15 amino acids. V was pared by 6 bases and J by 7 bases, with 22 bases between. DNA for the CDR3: TGTGCCAGCAGGAACCGGGACTTCTACTACAATGAGCAGTACTTC. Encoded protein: CASRNRDFYYNEQYF.

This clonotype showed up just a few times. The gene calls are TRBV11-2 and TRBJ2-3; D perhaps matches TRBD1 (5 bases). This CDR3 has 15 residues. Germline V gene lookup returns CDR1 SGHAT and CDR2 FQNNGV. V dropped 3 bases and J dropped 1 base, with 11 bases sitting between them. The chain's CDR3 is CASSFITGGTDTQYF. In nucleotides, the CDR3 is TGTGCCAGCAGCTTCATCACAGGAGGCACAGATACGCAGTATTTT.

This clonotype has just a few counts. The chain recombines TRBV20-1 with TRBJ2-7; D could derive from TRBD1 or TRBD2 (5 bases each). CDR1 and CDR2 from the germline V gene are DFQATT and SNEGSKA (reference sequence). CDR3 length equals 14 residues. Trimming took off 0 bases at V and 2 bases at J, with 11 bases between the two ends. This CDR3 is CSARDRRGTYEQYF. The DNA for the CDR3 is TGCAGTGCTAGAGACCGCCGGGGCACCTACGAGCAGTACTTC.

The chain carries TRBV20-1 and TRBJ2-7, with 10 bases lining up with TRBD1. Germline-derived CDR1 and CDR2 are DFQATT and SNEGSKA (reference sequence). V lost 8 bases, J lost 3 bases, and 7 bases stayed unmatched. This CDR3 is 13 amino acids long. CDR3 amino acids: CSCDRGLNYEQYF. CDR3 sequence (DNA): TGCAGTTGCGACAGGGGGCTAAACTACGAGCAGTACTTC.

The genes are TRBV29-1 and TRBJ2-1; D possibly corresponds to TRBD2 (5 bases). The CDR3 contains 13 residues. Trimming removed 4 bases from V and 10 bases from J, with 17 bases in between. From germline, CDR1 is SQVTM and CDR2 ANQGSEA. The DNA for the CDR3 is TGCAGCGTTGGGCGGCTAGCTCCTAACGAGCAGTTCTTC. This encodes CSVGRLAPNEQFF.

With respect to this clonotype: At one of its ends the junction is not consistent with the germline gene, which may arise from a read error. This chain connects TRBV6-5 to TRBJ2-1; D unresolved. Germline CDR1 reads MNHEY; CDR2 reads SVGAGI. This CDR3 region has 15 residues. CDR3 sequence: CAGSYTGVPYNEQFF. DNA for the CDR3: TGTGCCGGCAGTTACACTGGGGTCCCCTACAATGAGCAGTTCTTC.

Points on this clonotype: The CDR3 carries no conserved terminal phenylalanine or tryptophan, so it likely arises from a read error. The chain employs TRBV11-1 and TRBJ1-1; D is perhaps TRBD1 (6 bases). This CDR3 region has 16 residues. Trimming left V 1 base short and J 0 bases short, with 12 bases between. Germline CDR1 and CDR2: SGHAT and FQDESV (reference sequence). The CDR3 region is CASSLGAGALNTEAFI. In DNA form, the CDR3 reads TGTGCCAGCAGCTTAGGGGCGGGGGCCCTGAACACTGAAGCTTTCATT.

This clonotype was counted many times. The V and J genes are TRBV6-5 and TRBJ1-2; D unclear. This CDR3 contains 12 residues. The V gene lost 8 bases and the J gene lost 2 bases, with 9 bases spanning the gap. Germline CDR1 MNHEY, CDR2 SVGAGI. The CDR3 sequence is CASLSGNYGYTF. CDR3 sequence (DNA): TGTGCCAGCCTCTCGGGGAACTATGGCTACACCTTC.

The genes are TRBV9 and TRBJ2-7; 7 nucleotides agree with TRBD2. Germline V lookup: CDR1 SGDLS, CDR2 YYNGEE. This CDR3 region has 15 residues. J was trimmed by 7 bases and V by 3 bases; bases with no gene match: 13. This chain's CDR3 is CASSGKSGTDNEQYF. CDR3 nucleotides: TGTGCCAGCAGCGGAAAGAGCGGGACCGACAATGAGCAGTACTTC.

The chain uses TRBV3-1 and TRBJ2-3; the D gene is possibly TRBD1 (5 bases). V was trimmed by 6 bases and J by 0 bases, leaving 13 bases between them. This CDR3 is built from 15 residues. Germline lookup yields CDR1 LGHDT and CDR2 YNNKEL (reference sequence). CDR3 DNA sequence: TGTGCCAGCAGTTGGGGCAGAACTAGCACAGATACGCAGTATTTT. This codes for CASSWGRTSTDTQYF.

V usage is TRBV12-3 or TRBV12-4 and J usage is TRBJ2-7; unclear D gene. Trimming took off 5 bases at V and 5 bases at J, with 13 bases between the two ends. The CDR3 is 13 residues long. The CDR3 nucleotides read TGTGCCAGCAGTCCCCTACACGGTAACGAGCAGTACTTC. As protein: CASSPLHGNEQYF.

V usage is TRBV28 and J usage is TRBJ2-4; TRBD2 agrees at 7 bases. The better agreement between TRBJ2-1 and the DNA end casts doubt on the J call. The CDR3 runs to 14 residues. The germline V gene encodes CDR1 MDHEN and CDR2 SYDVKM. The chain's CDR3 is CASSLGGSSCRQFF. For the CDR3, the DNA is TGTGCCAGCAGTTTGGGCGGGAGTTCCTGTCGGCAGTTCTTC.